These T cell receptor beta chains were read from a single sample in a study of cytomegalovirus exposure and HLA in healthy donors. Profiling relied on immunoSEQ multiplex PCR, and the TCRdb table lists in-frame clones only, not all of them. The sample has around 100,000 clones; about 80% are singletons. The sequencing input was PBMCs. Receptors were obtained from a man under 40 in good health and CMV-seronegative. Both conserved end residues are part of each CDR3.

v_gene: TRBV19
CDR3aa: CASNDRESTIYF

v_gene: TRBV30
CDR3aa: CALGRGRRYEQYF

v_gene: TRBV19
CDR3aa: CASSILGGTEAFF

v_gene: TRBV15
CDR3aa: CATSRGATYGYTF

v_gene: TRBV6-4
CDR3aa: CASSDRLGGEQFF

v_gene: TRBV6-1
CDR3aa: CASTRARGTYEQYF

v_gene: TRBV13
CDR3aa: CAVSTQGYNSPLHF

v_gene: TRBV9
CDR3aa: CASETGGTNTQYF

v_gene: TRBV5-1
CDR3aa: CASSLKGGTEAFF

v_gene: TRBV15
CDR3aa: CATSRDYPGQGLADTQYF

v_gene: TRBV19
CDR3aa: CASSSRETQYF

v_gene: TRBV10-3
CDR3aa: CAISETGYEQYF

v_gene: TRBV28
CDR3aa: CASSLTFLNYGYTF

v_gene: TRBV9
CDR3aa: CASSVVGAQETQYF

v_gene: TRBV7-2
CDR3aa: CASSLAIRDTEAFF

v_gene: TRBV15
CDR3aa: CATSRSGGAQYF

v_gene: TRBV5-4
CDR3aa: CASSAKSNEKLFF

v_gene: TRBV30
CDR3aa: CAWSVQPGTEAFF

v_gene: TRBV27
CDR3aa: CASSFGTGVSPLHF

v_gene: TRBV6-1
CDR3aa: CASSEGRGRISFGANVLTF

v_gene: TRBV19
CDR3aa: CASSISAGKADTQYF

v_gene: TRBV2
CDR3aa: CASSETPTGVIYEQYF

v_gene: TRBV7-2
CDR3aa: CASSPRQAPTYEQYF

v_gene: TRBV6-1
CDR3aa: CASSEGTGGYEQYF

v_gene: TRBV6-5
CDR3aa: CASSSAGTGSPLHF

v_gene: TRBV6-1
CDR3aa: CASSEGMQGRAFF

v_gene: TRBV5-6
CDR3aa: CASSPFRSGFAGELFF

v_gene: TRBV27
CDR3aa: CASSRTASSYEQYF

v_gene: TRBV5-1
CDR3aa: CASTSGLGLSSGTDTQYF

v_gene: TRBV9
CDR3aa: CASSVAGGQGARETQYF

v_gene: TRBV10-3
CDR3aa: CAIRGDISTVFTEAFF

v_gene: TRBV19
CDR3aa: CASSIDPRDRRYTGELFF

v_gene: TRBV11-3
CDR3aa: CASSEHRGAGYTF

v_gene: TRBV7-3
CDR3aa: CASSPGTNTEAFF

v_gene: TRBV2
CDR3aa: CASSVAGGRADTQYF

v_gene: TRBV4-2
CDR3aa: CASSQDSGSSYNEQFF

v_gene: TRBV7-3
CDR3aa: CASSSGGFNTGELFF

v_gene: TRBV19
CDR3aa: CASSIVSEKLFF